This is a list of T cell receptor beta chains from one sample in a study of blood T cells in healthy people across ages. TCRdb re-called the 5' RACE reads with MiXCR, one entry per CDR3 protein. Of hundreds of thousands of distinct CDR3 sequences in the sample, less than 45% were seen once. The sample comprised blood. These receptor sequences come from a man older than 75 in good health. Each CDR3 is given with its conserved first and last residue. The order of the fields is D gene, V gene, clone size, J gene, CDR3 DNA, CDR3 protein. The D gene is left open where the match is weak. Clone sizes are given selectively: once, few, many, or a class where the clone is expanded.

TRBD2	TRBV5-4	few	TRBJ2-1	TGTGCCAGCAGCTCAGGGACTAGCGGGAGGAGCTCCTACAATGAGCAGTTCTTC	CASSSGTSGRSSYNEQFF
NA	TRBV6-2/TRBV6-3	many	TRBJ2-4	TGTGCCAGCTCCTCAGGAGCGACCAAAAACATTCAGTACTTC	CASSSGATKNIQYF
NA	TRBV11-2	few	TRBJ2-4	TGTGCCAGCAGCTTAGATAGGGTAACGGTCAAAAACATTCAGTACTTC	CASSLDRVTVKNIQYF
TRBD1	TRBV7-2	few	TRBJ2-5	TGTGCCAGCAGCTTAGACAGGGGGCCCACCCGGGCCCAGTACTTC	CASSLDRGPTRAQYF
NA	TRBV6-2/TRBV6-3	few	TRBJ1-2	TGTGCCAGCAGTTCGCTGCAACAGGGAAACTATGGCTACACCTTC	CASSSLQQGNYGYTF
TRBD1	TRBV7-2	few	TRBJ2-7	TGTGCCAGCAGGCCAGGGGGAAGCTCCTACGAGCAGTACTTC	CASRPGGSSYEQYF
NA	TRBV6-2/TRBV6-3	NA	TRBJ1-1	TGTGCCAGCAGTTTAACAGACCTCACTGAAGCTTTCTTT	CASSLTDLTEAFF
NA	TRBV7-9	once	TRBJ1-2	TGTGCCAGCAGCTTATCAGCAGGGGACTATGGCTACACCTTC	CASSLSAGDYGYTF
NA	TRBV20-1	NA	TRBJ1-5	TGCAGTGCTAGGACCCAGCATTTT	CSARTQHF
NA	TRBV27	NA	TRBJ2-1	TGTGCCAGCAGTTTAGGTTTGGGGCGACGTAAACCCCTGGATGAGCAGTTCTTC	CASSLGLGRRKPLDEQFF
NA	TRBV20-1	NA	TRBJ2-3	TGCAGTGCGTCTAAGTGGTCCGATACGCAGTATTTT	CSASKWSDTQYF
NA	TRBV3-1	NA	TRBJ1-4	TGTGCCAGCAGCCAAGATCTGGGTGTAGGGGGTGAAAAACTGTTTTTT	CASSQDLGVGGEKLFF
NA	TRBV3-1	once	TRBJ2-2	TGTGCCACCGAAGGGGGGACCGGGGAGCTGTTTTTT	CATEGGTGELFF
TRBD2	TRBV2	few	TRBJ2-3	TGTGCCACCGCTAGCGGGAGGATTGATACGCAGTATTTT	CATASGRIDTQYF
NA	TRBV20-1	NA	TRBJ2-7	TGCAGTGCTAGAGACTCTCAGGCAGGGGGACTAGTGGGAGGCGGGTACGAGCAGTACTTC	CSARDSQAGGLVGGGYEQYF
NA	TRBV19	NA	TRBJ2-7	TGTGCCAGTAGTATAGATTTACGGGTCCGCTCCTACAATGAGCAGTACTTC	CASSIDLRVRSYNEQYF
TRBD1	TRBV6-5	once	TRBJ2-3	TGTGCCAGCCGACAGGGGAGAGCAGATACGCATTATTTT	CASRQGRADTHYF
TRBD1	TRBV6-2/TRBV6-3	few	TRBJ1-2	TGTGCCAGCAGTCAGCCGGGACAGGTTTATGGCTACACCTTC	CASSQPGQVYGYTF
NA	TRBV6-1	few	TRBJ1-1	TGTGCCAGCAGTATCTCCGGGGCCAACTACGCTGAAGCTTTCTTT	CASSISGANYAEAFF
TRBD1	TRBV12-3/TRBV12-4	few	TRBJ1-2	TGTGCCAGCAGTCGACAGGGACCGGGAGGCTACACCTTC	CASSRQGPGGYTF